This TCR beta chain appears in the sequencing data of a study of regulatory T cells in long-lasting Graves disease. The sample's time point: newly diagnosed GD, antithyroid drugs for less than 3 months. The TCR library used RNA extracted from PBMCs. This clonotype was seen ten or more times. Construction of the TCR beta libraries employed iRepertoire HTBI primers in conjunction with Arm-PCR of CDR3 regions. TCRdb reprocessed the multiplex PCR reads with MiXCR, giving one entry per CDR3 protein. Among around 250,000 distinct CDR3 sequences listed, about 17% were seen once. Germline V lookup: CDR1 DFQATT, CDR2 SNEGSKA (reference sequence). Trimming removed 6 bases from V and 3 bases from J, with 15 bases in between. The CDR3 covers 14 residues. The sample was also linked to a second study, of T cells in Graves' hyperthyroidism and ophthalmopathy.

The V and J genes are TRBV20-1 and TRBJ1-5; D is perhaps TRBD1 (6 bases). The receptor's source is a woman under 40 with Graves disease. The source was peripheral blood mononuclear cells (PBMCs), collected at new diagnosis, from a patient treated with antithyroid drugs. The CDR3 is CSALAGGHNQPQHF. The CDR3, as DNA: TGCAGTGCCCTTGCGGGGGGCCACAATCAGCCCCAGCATTTT.